Below, one T cell receptor beta chain is given with its context. Its recognized antigen is unknown. No much larger clone is present one base from it, and per-base qualities are unavailable. The cohort comprised 670 or so healthy bone marrow donors. Cohort members were all nominally healthy when sampled, although unrecorded immune exposures were likely present. The donor tested CMV seronegative and was one of the 352 seronegative cohort members. A peripheral blood sample was collected from each donor, and TCR beta sequencing was performed on peripheral blood mononuclear cells. Genomic DNA was extracted from the blood cell samples with the Qiagen DNeasy Blood Extraction Kit. Library preparation employed the immunoSEQ multiplex PCR assay. A mixture of 60 forward primers for TCR Vbeta segments and 13 reverse primers for TCR Jbeta segments was used in the multiplex PCR. Amplification of the CDR3 region of rearranged TCR beta genes was performed with a multiplex PCR assay on genomic DNA. The amplified TCR beta libraries were sequenced on the Illumina HiSeq System as 87-base-pair reads. The study's processing was this. Across the 670 or so repertoires, a later analysis counted some 80 million unique TCR beta chains, about 10 million of which were shared by at least two donors. Raw reads were error-corrected and collapsed into unique sequences by a nearest-neighbor algorithm in which closely related sequences were merged to remove PCR and sequencing errors. CDR3 sequences were aligned to IMGT reference sequences to assign V, D and J gene segments. Each retained sequence needed at least a six-nucleotide match to both a V gene segment and a J gene segment. Rearrangements were called productive when the CDR3 lacked stop codons and stayed in frame with V and J; all others were non-productive. Following IMGT convention, CDR3 was defined as the stretch from the second conserved V-encoded cysteine up to the conserved J-encoded phenylalanine. The earlier analysis of about 620 of the donors excluded sequences that lacked an unambiguous match to a single V gene segment. In an earlier analysis of a few hundred of the donors, a V segment was called functional when productive rearrangements were above 56.7%, and segregating when the standard deviation between donors exceeded 5%. A statistical classification framework was built to diagnose cytomegalovirus status from the catalog of TCR beta chain sequences. In a later analysis, V and J genes were assigned by comparing TCR nucleotide sequences against IMGT/GENE-DB human TR gene sequences. The TCRdist pipeline was used in a later analysis to assign CDR3 sequences and most-parsimonious VDJ recombination scenarios. A later analysis defined each TCR beta chain by its CDR3 amino acid sequence plus V-gene family, and excluded reads lacking a unique V-gene family. To address suspected cross-contamination and a sequencing artifact, a later analysis removed over 500 highly shared, low-generation-probability nucleotide sequences. For each public chain, a later analysis derived a clonal expansion index from normalized ranks of inferred template counts within each repertoire. Generation probabilities in a later analysis came from a VDJ recombination model fitted to out-of-frame rearrangements, and those results were checked against IGoR. In a later analysis, hypergeometric tests were used to score TCR-TCR, TCR-HLA and TCR-CMV co-occurrence, with a repertoire-size bias correction applied to TCR pairs. In a later analysis, false discovery rates were estimated by permuting HLA or CMV assignments 20 times. A later analysis grouped co-occurring TCRs with DBSCAN, adding TCRdist sequence similarity when clustering within HLA-allele-positive subsets. For co-occurrence clustering, repertoires with fewer than 30,000 or more than 120,000 public chains were excluded, along with a handful of repertoires with anomalous nucleotide sharing. TCRdb mirrors the immuneACCESS table, restricted to in-frame sequences. Some clones are absent from its copies; in checked studies, under half trace to an unresolved V gene, and the reason for the others is unknown. Clone size and V and J calls were adopted from that table, with D and trimming inferred from the DNA. The sample records fewer than 150,000 clones, 60% to 80% of which are singletons. The ten largest clonotypes hold 2% of the sample.

The data belong to a study of cytomegalovirus exposure and HLA in healthy donors (dated by TCRdb to the late 2010s). With regard to the full study: An earlier analysis of roughly 500 of the donors reported approximately 280 Gb of sequence data and 95 million to 140 million unique TCR beta sequences obtained from around 170 million T cells. High-throughput TCR immunosequencing, statistical association of individual TCRs with disease status, and machine learning were combined to predict cytomegalovirus infection status. Typing coverage differed by locus: A, B, C, DRB1 and DQB1 were typed in roughly 629-630 donors, DQA1 in 500 to 550, DPA1 in approximately 610, and DPB1 in just under 490. Among the roughly 400 genotyped donors, more than 70% belonged to the genetic ancestry cluster associated with self-reported Caucasian donors. Genome-wide SNP genotypes for about 65% of the roughly 700 donors were used in a later genetic analysis, which treated that subset as a discovery cohort. Donor age, sex, ethnicity and CMV serostatus were compiled alongside the repertoire data. Besides the first cohort of some 670 subjects, a separate validation cohort made up of about 120 different subjects was used. On average, about 200,000 unique TCR beta nucleotide sequences were sequenced per donor among roughly 430 genotyped donors of the cohort, with about 17% of those sequences being non-productive. Because of strong linkage in the cohort, roughly five DR-DQ haplotypes were treated as single units for association and clustering. An earlier analysis of 500 to 650 of the donors applied high-throughput TCR beta sequencing to assess whether each TCR beta V gene segment acted as functional or pseudogenic. About 330 gigabases of sequencing data and approximately 91 million unique TCR sequences made up an early release that covered roughly 670 HLA-typed donors. Using immunosequencing, the study profiled T cell repertoires from some 670 subjects and related those repertoires to cytomegalovirus serostatus. To study patterns of TCR occurrence, a later analysis re-analyzed previously published TCR beta repertoires from several hundred donors and added high-resolution HLA genotyping. The study aimed to test whether signatures of past pathogen exposure could be identified by cataloging public T cell receptors. HLA typing covered class I and class II loci at four-digit resolution. All discovery cohort repertoires had been generated on a single sequencing platform. Rather than using new phenotypic data, the later analysis identified candidate immune exposures from TCR beta sequences and from how often those sequences occurred across donors.

General conclusions and limits of the study: The cohort was sequenced for TCR beta chains only, and without alpha or paired-chain data the features that could be detected were limited. The presence/absence analyses assumed that sequencing depth was roughly uniform across donors, and that assumption may not be true. The classifier was reported to diagnose cytomegalovirus status with high specificity and sensitivity in both the original and validation cohorts. Several of the top co-occurrence clusters appeared to be linked to parvovirus B19, influenza, CMV and Epstein-Barr virus, according to a later analysis. Linkage disequilibrium might explain the correlated functional status among segregating V segments, but an unknown experimental factor could not be ruled out. Immune exposure information for the cohort was limited to CMV serostatus. Because some donors lacked HLA typing at each locus, the association tests relied only on the typed subset. When HLA alleles, especially DR and DQ, strongly co-occurred, TCR associations were difficult to assign to individual alleles. A total of roughly 160 TCR beta chains were listed by the study as associated with cytomegalovirus. Most CMV-associated TCR beta chains appeared to be HLA-restricted in a later analysis, and the HLA associations seemed to be driven largely by CMV exposure. In an earlier analysis of 450 to 750 of the donors, most TCR beta V segments appeared in productive rearrangements about 90% or about 30% of the time, broadly matching IMGT annotations. The authors suggested that the approach could potentially be generalized to other disease states and immunological phenotypes. Because counts were too low, fewer than 20 rarely observed V segments, including chromosome 9 orphons, were excluded from the earlier analysis of a few hundred of the donors. A later analysis found that HLA-associated TCR beta chains were more clonally expanded and had lower generation probabilities than equally common non-associated chains. Compared with the roughly 720-donor mean, donors in an Asian-associated ancestry cluster had fewer N-insertions in productive TCRs, according to a later genetic analysis. At a false discovery rate of 0.05, a later analysis linked some 18,000 TCR beta sequences to specific HLA alleles. V-gene and J-gene trimming of TCR beta chains was associated with a missense DCLRE1C variant in a later genetic analysis, and the association was replicated in an independent cohort. While some public TCRs were present in many individuals, most TCR sequences turned up only very rarely across donors. The sequencing pipeline was judged likely to have produced a cluster of highly shared sequence variants as a technical artifact. A further reported finding was that TCR beta sequences accurately predicted the HLA-A and HLA-B alleles for most subjects in the first cohort. In a later analysis, the rate of TCR association differed among HLA loci, with DRB1 alleles having the most associated TCRs and HLA-C alleles having the fewest. In vitro tests confirmed that a few of the cytomegalovirus-associated TCR beta chains recognize cytomegalovirus antigens.

The TCR sequence derives from a man aged 25-45 years in good health and CMV-seronegative. Sequenced: PBMCs.

The DNA sequence reads TGCACCAGCAGCCGACTAGTGCAGGATGAGCAGTTCTTC. Its coded protein is CTSSRLVQDEQFF. The chain was built from TRBV1 and TRBJ2-1; the D segment call TRBD2 is taken from the table without a DNA check. TRBV1 is shown as a pseudogene. The CDR3 starts with the cysteine, ends with the phenylalanine, and has 13 residues. Only the CDR3 portion is preserved as DNA: 39 bases, with reading frame beginning at the first base.